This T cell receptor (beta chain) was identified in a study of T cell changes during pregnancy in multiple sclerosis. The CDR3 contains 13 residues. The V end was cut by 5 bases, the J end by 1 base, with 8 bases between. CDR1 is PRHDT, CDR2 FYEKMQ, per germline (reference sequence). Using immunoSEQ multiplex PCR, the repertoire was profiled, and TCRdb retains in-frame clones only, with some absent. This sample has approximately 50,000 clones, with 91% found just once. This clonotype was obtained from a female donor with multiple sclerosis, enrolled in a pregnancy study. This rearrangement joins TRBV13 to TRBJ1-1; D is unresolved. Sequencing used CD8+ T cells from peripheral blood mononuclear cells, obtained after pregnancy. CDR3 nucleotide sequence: TGTGCCAGCAGCGGCACAGCGAACACTGAAGCTTTCTTT. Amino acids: CASSGTANTEAFF.